This T cell receptor beta chain appears in the sequencing data of a study of regulatory and conventional T cells in RAG deficiency. Study outcomes and limitations: Shorter CDR3s in all patient subsets; >85% Treg-Tconv overlap in Omenn. Omenn CD25-high CD127-low cells may be activated cells, not true Tregs.

Losses at the gene ends were 8 bases for V and 6 bases for J; bases not matched to a gene: 8. The CDR3 spans 13 residues. Profiling relied on immunoSEQ multiplex PCR, and the TCRdb table lists in-frame clones only, not all of them. The data show roughly 30,000 clones, approximately 96% seen once. A note on this clone: No antigen is known for it.

Genomic DNA came from blood conventional CD4+ T cells gated CD25-low CD127-high. These records were also assigned to another study, of regulatory T cells. Per that study: Amplification used 52 TRBV primers and 13 TRBJ primers.

This clonotype originated in a human donor in good health. The rearrangement uses TRBV6-7 and TRBJ2-5, with 8 positions matching TRBD1. TRBV6-7 is placed among ORFs of uncertain function. The sequenced sample consisted of CD25- CD4+ T cells sorted from blood. DNA of the CDR3: TGTGCCAGCCCAGGGGGCGTCTGGAAGACCCAGTACTTC. It translates to CASPGGVWKTQYF.